This is a list of T cell receptor beta chains from one sample in a study of blood T cell repertoires in COVID-19. Only in-frame clones appear in the TCRdb table, and some are missing; sequencing was by immunoSEQ multiplex PCR. The sample has nearly 350,000 clones, around four fifths seen once. Material for sequencing was peripheral blood. These receptors were taken from a man in his thirties or forties with active or convalescent COVID-19. The CDR3 runs from the conserved cysteine through the conserved F or W. A D gene is named only where the DNA matches it firmly. Expanded clones get a size class; other rows say once, few or many, or leave the size out.

15	TRBD2	.	TRBV6-2/TRBV6-3	TRBJ2-1	TGTGCCAGCAGTTACTCAAGCGGGAGTGGAAATGAGCAGTTCTTC	CASSYSSGSGNEQFF
16	.	.	TRBV5-6	TRBJ2-2	TGTGCCAGCAGCCAACTCGGGAGAATCTTCACCGGGGAGCTGTTTTTT	CASSQLGRIFTGELFF
15	.	.	TRBV5-1	TRBJ2-3	TGCGCCAGCAGCTTACAGGACACTAGCACAGATACGCAGTATTTT	CASSLQDTSTDTQYF
15	TRBD1	.	TRBV5-1	TRBJ2-2	TGCGCCAGCAGCTTTGGAGACAGGGGCACCGGGGAGCTGTTTTTT	CASSFGDRGTGELFF
15	.	.	TRBV10-1	TRBJ2-7	TGCGCCAGCAGTGATCAGGGTGGGATCTACTACGAGCAGTACTTC	CASSDQGGIYYEQYF
15	.	.	TRBV12-5	TRBJ2-3	TGTGCTAGTGGTTTATTGGCAAGCGGTGCAGATACGCAGTATTTT	CASGLLASGADTQYF
14	.	.	TRBV6-1	TRBJ2-7	TGTGCCAGCAGTGAAGCGGGCAGGGTAGGCGAGCAGTACTTC	CASSEAGRVGEQYF
16	.	.	TRBV7-2	TRBJ2-5	TGTGCCAGCAGCTTAGCGTGGGTCAGGAACCAAGAGACCCAGTACTTC	CASSLAWVRNQETQYF
14	TRBD1	.	TRBV28	TRBJ1-2	TGTGCCAGTAATTACAGGGGCAGCAACTATGGCTACACCTTC	CASNYRGSNYGYTF
16	TRBD1	.	TRBV11-2	TRBJ1-5	TGTGCCAGCAGCCGGACAGGGGACCTTAGCAATCAGCCCCAGCATTTT	CASSRTGDLSNQPQHF
12	.	few	TRBV29-1	TRBJ1-2	TGCAGCGGTATACAGGGCGGCTATGGCTACACCTTC	CSGIQGGYGYTF
12	.	.	TRBV7-8	TRBJ1-2	TGTGCCAGCAGCCTAGGGAGGGGCGGCTACACCTTC	CASSLGRGGYTF
13	.	.	TRBV9	TRBJ2-1	TGTGCCAGCAGCGTATCCCCCGACTGGCCCCAGTTCTTC	CASSVSPDWPQFF
16	TRBD2	.	TRBV11-2	TRBJ2-5	TGTGCCAGCAGCTTAGACCTTAGCGGGGGGCTGGAGACCCAGTACTTC	CASSLDLSGGLETQYF
13	.	.	TRBV6-5	TRBJ1-5	TGTGCCAGCAGCCTCGCGGTGCATCAGCCCCAGCATTTT	CASSLAVHQPQHF
15	.	.	TRBV6-5	TRBJ2-2	TGTGCCAGCGGACGACTAGTTGGGAACACCGGGGAGCTGTTTTTT	CASGRLVGNTGELFF
15	.	.	TRBV24-1	TRBJ1-4	TGTGCCACCAGTGATACTCAGGGGCCAGGTGAAAAACTGTTTTTT	CATSDTQGPGEKLFF
12	.	.	TRBV10-3	TRBJ2-7	TGTGCCACCGGGACTTCCCCCTACGAGCAGTACTTC	CATGTSPYEQYF
14	TRBD1	few	TRBV4-1	TRBJ1-1	TGCGCCAGCAGCTCAACAGGGGATGGAGCTGAAGCTTTCTTT	CASSSTGDGAEAFF
13	.	few	TRBV29-1	TRBJ1-3	TGCAGCGTTGAAGGCAGCTCTGGAAACACCATATATTTT	CSVEGSSGNTIYF
11	.	.	TRBV20-1	TRBJ1-3	TGCAGTGCCCCCACTGGAAACACCATATATTTT	CSAPTGNTIYF
16	.	.	TRBV2	TRBJ2-2	TGTGCCAGCAGTGTGGTTTTGGAGCTGGCCACCGGGGAGCTGTTTTTT	CASSVVLELATGELFF
12	.	few	TRBV7-9	TRBJ2-3	TGTGCCAGCAGGACTAGCACAGATACGCAGTATTTT	CASRTSTDTQYF
16	TRBD2	.	TRBV6-1	TRBJ2-3	TGTGCCAGCAGTGTCACTAGCGGGGTGAGCACAGATACGCAGTATTTT	CASSVTSGVSTDTQYF
12	.	once	TRBV4-1	TRBJ1-5	TGCGCCAGCAGCCATGTTGCGGGACCCCAGCATTTT	CASSHVAGPQHF
13	.	.	TRBV30	TRBJ2-2	TGTGCCTGGAGTGTACAACCAATCGGGGAGCTGTTTTTT	CAWSVQPIGELFF
14	TRBD1	.	TRBV2	TRBJ1-2	TGTGCCAGCAGGGTGGGACAGGGGGCGAATGGCTACACCTTC	CASRVGQGANGYTF
16	.	few	TRBV9	TRBJ1-1	TGTGCCAGCAGCCCTCCAGGGAGGGGTTTGGACACTGAAGCTTTCTTT	CASSPPGRGLDTEAFF
14	TRBD2	.	TRBV19	TRBJ2-2	TGTGCCAGCCGGGAGGGTCCGTACACCGGGGAGCTGTTTTTT	CASREGPYTGELFF